The TCR beta chain under discussion was sequenced for a study of cytomegalovirus exposure and HLA in healthy donors. General study findings and limits: After further analysis at a later stage, some 15,000 TCR beta sequences were associated with HLA alleles at 0.05 false discovery rate. Most of the TCR beta V segments (in an earlier analysis) were productive either about 90% or about 30% of the time. The study designated about 180 TCR beta chains cytomegalovirus-associated.

With regard to this clone: What it binds is unknown. The junction and the germline gene differ at one end; a read error may be behind it.

60 Vbeta and 13 Jbeta primers were used in PCR. Sequencing used immunoSEQ multiplex PCR; TCRdb keeps in-frame clones, though not all of them. The table has 180,000 or so clones, about four fifths seen once. The germline CDR1 and CDR2 sequences are SEHNR and FQNEAQ (reference sequence). The length of the CDR3 is 16 residues. The sequencing sample was made of PBMCs. The chain is built from TRBV7-9 and TRBJ2-7, with 8 bases aligning to TRBD1. The receptor was derived from a male donor in good health and CMV-seronegative. CDR3: CSSSNHQGAGSYEQYF. CDR3 DNA: TGTTCCAGCAGCAATCACCAGGGGGCCGGTTCTTACGAGCAGTACTTC. Combining the CDR3 with reference TRBV7-9 and TRBJ2-7 gives the whole variable domain DTGVSQNPRHKITKRGQNVTFRCDPISEHNRLYWYRQTLGQGPEFLTYFQNEAQLEKSRLLSDRFSAERPKGSFSTLEIQRTEQGDSAMYLCSSSNHQGAGSYEQYFGPGTRLTVT.